Shown below are 9 T cell receptor beta chains from a single sample sequenced in a study of T-cell memory formation after mild COVID-19. TCRdb called the 5' RACE reads again in MiXCR, with one record for every CDR3 protein. The data show roughly 500,000 distinct CDR3 sequences, roughly 22% seen once. The sample was PBMCs or a T cell subset sorted from them (not recorded which). The receptors derive from an adult woman who had mild COVID-19 (a few samples of this study predate the infection). Cell type and time point are not known.

The J gene is TRBJ1-5, the V gene TRBV6-5; 10 bases line up with TRBD1. The ends lost 6 bases at V and 7 bases at J; junction bases unmatched: 9. CDR3 length: 15 amino acids. CDR1 and CDR2 (germline): MNHEY, SVGAGI. The CDR3 spells CASRTQGQGNQPQHF. The DNA for the CDR3 is TGTGCCAGCAGGACCCAGGGACAGGGGAACCAGCCCCAGCATTTT.

This clonotype was detected once. Here the CDR3 DNA reads TGTGCCAGCAGCTTAAGGGAGGACCAGAACACTGAAGCTTTCTTT. This sequence encodes CASSLREDQNTEAFF. The genes are TRBV7-9 and TRBJ1-1; D not certain. Per the germline V gene, CDR1 is SEHNR and CDR2 is FQNEAQ (reference sequence). This CDR3 contains 15 residues. V lost 2 bases and J 1 base, leaving 11 bases between the germline ends.

The V and J genes are TRBV11-3 and TRBJ2-7; a possible D gene is TRBD1 (6 bases). Germline assignment: CDR1 SGHNT and CDR2 YENEEA. V was cut by 5 bases and J by 2 bases, with 16 bases left in between. CDR3 length: 15 residues. Here the CDR3 reads CASSHGAGAPYEQYF. The CDR3 DNA sequence: TGTGCCAGCAGCCATGGGGCAGGGGCCCCCTACGAGCAGTACTTC.

In DNA, the CDR3 is TGCGCCAGCAGTCCCTTTTCACAGGGTACTGGCGATACGCAGTATTTT. Protein sequence: CASSPFSQGTGDTQYF. The chain employs TRBV23-1 and TRBJ2-3; tentative D call: TRBD1 (6 bases). TRBV23-1 is designated an ORF whose function remains uncertain. The ends were cut back, 4 bases at V and 6 bases at J, with 20 bases in the middle. This CDR3 is 16 amino acids long.

This clonotype was seen only a few times. The chain carries TRBV7-3 and TRBJ1-1; D not resolved. The CDR3 has 18 amino acids. Germline CDR1 reads SGHTA; CDR2 reads FQGTGA. V lost 1 base and J 1 base, leaving 19 bases between the germline ends. The CDR3 spells CASSLSPGTGVSNTEAFF. CDR3 nucleotides: TGTGCCAGCAGCTTAAGTCCAGGAACGGGCGTCTCGAACACTGAAGCTTTCTTT.

This clonotype was observed a handful of times. This chain links TRBV7-9 with TRBJ2-3; D gene unclear. CDR1 and CDR2 (germline): SEHNR, FQNEAQ (reference sequence). CDR3 length: 15 amino acids. The V end was cut by 4 bases, the J end by 0 bases, with 11 bases between. The CDR3, as DNA: TGTGCCAGCAGCTCCTACGTCACTAGCACAGATACGCAGTATTTT. It is translated as CASSSYVTSTDTQYF.

This clonotype has only a few counts. The CDR3 is CASSPGTGEVETQYF. The DNA of the CDR3 is TGTGCCAGCAGCCCAGGGACAGGGGAAGTAGAGACCCAGTACTTC. The chain is built from TRBV9 and TRBJ2-5; TRBD1 matches at 10 bases. V lost 4 bases and J lost 4; bases outside the gene matches: 7. The germline V gene has CDR1 SGDLS and CDR2 YYNGEE. The CDR3 loop spans 15 amino acids.

The table lists this clonotype with many counts. The chain joins TRBV24-1 to TRBJ2-1, with 10 bases lining up with TRBD2. V lost 5 bases and J lost 0; bases outside the gene matches: 9. The CDR3 is made up of 18 amino acids. CDR1 KGHDR and CDR2 SFDVKD come from the germline V gene. The CDR3 spells CATSGASGSSSSYNEQFF. CDR3 in DNA: TGTGCCACCAGTGGGGCTAGCGGGAGTTCAAGCTCCTACAATGAGCAGTTCTTC.

This sequence joins TRBV18 and TRBJ2-1; TRBD1 agrees at 10 bases. Germline lookup yields CDR1 KGHSH and CDR2 LQKENI. There are 17 residues in the CDR3. V shed 2 bases and J 3 bases; nucleotides not matched to a gene: 7. In DNA, the CDR3 is TGTGCCAGCTCACCATTAAGTGGGACAGGGGTCTACAATGAGCAGTTCTTC. Its protein product is CASSPLSGTGVYNEQFF.